Listed below are T cell receptor beta chains from one sample, sequenced in a study of T cells after yellow fever vaccination. TCRdb itself ran the 5' RACE reads through MiXCR, one entry per CDR3 protein. Of some 340,000 distinct CDR3 sequences listed, approximately 12% are singletons. Sequencing was performed on CD4+ T cells sorted from PBMCs, taken 45 days after the yellow fever booster vaccination. All receptors derive from a man between 18 and 35 years old who received the YFV17D yellow fever vaccine. Both conserved end residues are part of each CDR3. The order of the fields is V gene, J gene, clone size, D gene, CDR3 protein, CDR3 DNA. D genes are given only for firm matches. Expanded clones get a size class; other rows say once, few or many, or leave the size out.

v_gene: TRBV6-5; j_gene: TRBJ1-1; abundance: many; d_gene: .; CDR3aa: CASTPRPTGHTEAFF; CDR3nt: TGTGCCAGCACCCCAAGACCCACAGGGCACACTGAAGCTTTCTTT
v_gene: TRBV24-1; j_gene: TRBJ1-1; abundance: few; d_gene: .; CDR3aa: CATSGTGRVTEAFF; CDR3nt: TGTGCCACCAGTGGTACAGGGCGAGTCACTGAAGCTTTCTTT
v_gene: TRBV2; j_gene: TRBJ2-7; abundance: few; d_gene: .; CDR3aa: CASRGEGVEQYF; CDR3nt: TGTGCCAGCAGGGGTGAAGGGGTCGAGCAGTACTTC
v_gene: TRBV28; j_gene: TRBJ1-5; abundance: .; d_gene: .; CDR3aa: CASSLRWMRGNQPQHF; CDR3nt: TGTGCCAGCAGTTTAAGGTGGATGCGAGGCAATCAGCCCCAGCATTTT
v_gene: TRBV7-9; j_gene: TRBJ1-5; abundance: few; d_gene: .; CDR3aa: CASSLGQANQPQHF; CDR3nt: TGTGCCAGCAGCTTAGGGCAGGCAAATCAGCCCCAGCATTTT
v_gene: TRBV11-2; j_gene: TRBJ1-2; abundance: .; d_gene: .; CDR3aa: CASSGQIRGANGYTF; CDR3nt: TGTGCCAGCAGTGGACAGATCCGGGGTGCAAATGGCTACACCTTC
v_gene: TRBV12-3/TRBV12-4; j_gene: TRBJ1-2; abundance: many; d_gene: TRBD1; CDR3aa: CASSLQGVLYGYTF; CDR3nt: TGTGCCAGCAGTTTACAGGGGGTCCTCTATGGCTACACCTTC
v_gene: TRBV6-1; j_gene: TRBJ1-2; abundance: few; d_gene: .; CDR3aa: CASSEWGFDSNYGYTF; CDR3nt: TGTGCCAGCAGTGAATGGGGGTTTGACAGTAACTATGGCTACACCTTC
v_gene: TRBV4-3; j_gene: TRBJ1-4; abundance: few; d_gene: .; CDR3aa: CASSQVAYRDGEKLFF; CDR3nt: TGCGCCAGCAGCCAAGTAGCGTACAGGGATGGGGAAAAACTGTTTTTT
v_gene: TRBV20-1; j_gene: TRBJ2-3; abundance: .; d_gene: .; CDR3aa: CSAHLGGGDTDTQYF; CDR3nt: TGCAGTGCTCACCTGGGAGGAGGGGACACAGATACGCAGTATTTT
v_gene: TRBV4-3; j_gene: TRBJ2-3; abundance: .; d_gene: TRBD2; CDR3aa: CASSFKGGGHNTDTQYF; CDR3nt: TGCGCCAGCAGCTTTAAGGGCGGGGGGCACAACACAGATACGCAGTATTTT
v_gene: TRBV7-9; j_gene: TRBJ1-1; abundance: .; d_gene: .; CDR3aa: CASSLGIGTNTEAFF; CDR3nt: TGTGCCAGCAGCTTAGGTATAGGGACAAACACTGAAGCTTTCTTT
v_gene: TRBV4-1; j_gene: TRBJ1-2; abundance: few; d_gene: .; CDR3aa: CASSQVSGIGVNYGYTF; CDR3nt: TGCGCCAGCAGCCAAGTATCCGGGATCGGGGTTAACTATGGCTACACCTTC
v_gene: TRBV7-9; j_gene: TRBJ2-5; abundance: .; d_gene: .; CDR3aa: CASSRGQRETQYF; CDR3nt: TGTGCCAGCAGCCGAGGACAGAGGGAGACCCAGTACTTC
v_gene: TRBV24-1; j_gene: TRBJ2-3; abundance: .; d_gene: .; CDR3aa: CATGTGGTDTQYF; CDR3nt: TGTGCCACTGGAACGGGGGGCACAGATACGCAGTATTTT
v_gene: TRBV4-1; j_gene: TRBJ2-7; abundance: .; d_gene: .; CDR3aa: CASSLLPQGIYEQYF; CDR3nt: TGCGCCAGCAGCCTCCTGCCCCAGGGGATCTACGAGCAGTACTTC
v_gene: TRBV6-5; j_gene: TRBJ2-3; abundance: .; d_gene: TRBD2; CDR3aa: CASSYTSGGAGIYTQYF; CDR3nt: TGTGCCAGCAGTTACACTAGCGGGGGGGCCGGAATATATACGCAGTATTTT
v_gene: TRBV7-3; j_gene: TRBJ2-2; abundance: .; d_gene: .; CDR3aa: CASGNSNTGELFF; CDR3nt: TGTGCCAGCGGGAATTCGAACACCGGGGAGCTGTTTTTT
v_gene: TRBV5-1; j_gene: TRBJ2-2; abundance: few; d_gene: .; CDR3aa: CASSLAVMWGTGELFF; CDR3nt: TGCGCCAGCAGCTTGGCCGTCATGTGGGGGACCGGGGAGCTGTTTTTT
v_gene: TRBV5-1; j_gene: TRBJ2-5; abundance: few; d_gene: .; CDR3aa: CASSLENSEETQYF; CDR3nt: TGCGCCAGCAGCTTGGAGAATAGCGAAGAGACCCAGTACTTC
v_gene: TRBV19; j_gene: TRBJ1-6; abundance: .; d_gene: .; CDR3aa: CASSISGGTTPLHF; CDR3nt: TGTGCCAGTAGTATAAGCGGGGGAACGACACCCCTCCACTTT
v_gene: TRBV5-1; j_gene: TRBJ1-1; abundance: few; d_gene: .; CDR3aa: CASSLGGDGTEAFF; CDR3nt: TGCGCCAGCAGCTTGGGGGGGGACGGCACTGAAGCTTTCTTT
v_gene: TRBV20-1; j_gene: TRBJ1-1; abundance: .; d_gene: .; CDR3aa: CSSREGGTEAFF; CDR3nt: TGCAGTTCCAGGGAGGGGGGGACTGAAGCTTTCTTT
v_gene: TRBV27; j_gene: TRBJ1-2; abundance: few; d_gene: .; CDR3aa: CASSPKDPYRVGYTF; CDR3nt: TGTGCCAGCAGTCCCAAGGACCCGTACAGGGTCGGCTACACCTTC
v_gene: TRBV10-3; j_gene: TRBJ2-1; abundance: few; d_gene: TRBD2; CDR3aa: CAISESGGTEQFF; CDR3nt: TGTGCCATCAGTGAGTCGGGAGGGACCGAGCAGTTCTTC
v_gene: TRBV7-6; j_gene: TRBJ1-1; abundance: many; d_gene: .; CDR3aa: CASSLGGPGTEAFF; CDR3nt: TGTGCCAGCAGCCTGGGAGGGCCGGGCACTGAAGCTTTCTTT
v_gene: TRBV4-3; j_gene: TRBJ2-6; abundance: many; d_gene: .; CDR3aa: CASSQGVGSGANVLTF; CDR3nt: TGCGCCAGCAGCCAGGGAGTCGGCTCTGGGGCCAACGTCCTGACTTTC
v_gene: TRBV7-2; j_gene: TRBJ2-2; abundance: .; d_gene: TRBD1; CDR3aa: CASSLGQGLNTGELFF; CDR3nt: TGTGCCAGCAGCTTAGGACAGGGGCTTAACACCGGGGAGCTGTTTTTT
v_gene: TRBV7-9; j_gene: TRBJ1-2; abundance: few; d_gene: TRBD1; CDR3aa: CASGDRTGYTF; CDR3nt: TGTGCCAGCGGGGACAGGACCGGCTACACCTTC
v_gene: TRBV18; j_gene: TRBJ2-5; abundance: .; d_gene: .; CDR3aa: CASSRNQGRGETQYF; CDR3nt: TGTGCCAGCTCGCGCAATCAGGGGAGAGGAGAGACCCAGTACTTC
v_gene: TRBV5-4; j_gene: TRBJ2-1; abundance: .; d_gene: TRBD2; CDR3aa: CASRTRTSGGVNEQFF; CDR3nt: TGTGCCAGCAGAACCCGGACTAGCGGAGGTGTGAATGAGCAGTTCTTC
v_gene: TRBV11-2; j_gene: TRBJ2-5; abundance: .; d_gene: TRBD2; CDR3aa: CASSPAGVQETQYF; CDR3nt: TGTGCCAGCAGCCCAGCGGGGGTCCAAGAGACCCAGTACTTC
v_gene: TRBV5-1; j_gene: TRBJ1-3; abundance: .; d_gene: .; CDR3aa: CASSLDLWNSGNTIYF; CDR3nt: TGCGCCAGCAGCTTGGACTTGTGGAACTCTGGAAACACCATATATTTT
v_gene: TRBV5-1; j_gene: TRBJ1-2; abundance: many; d_gene: .; CDR3aa: CASSFGGSGYGYTF; CDR3nt: TGCGCCAGCAGCTTTGGGGGGAGTGGCTATGGCTACACCTTC